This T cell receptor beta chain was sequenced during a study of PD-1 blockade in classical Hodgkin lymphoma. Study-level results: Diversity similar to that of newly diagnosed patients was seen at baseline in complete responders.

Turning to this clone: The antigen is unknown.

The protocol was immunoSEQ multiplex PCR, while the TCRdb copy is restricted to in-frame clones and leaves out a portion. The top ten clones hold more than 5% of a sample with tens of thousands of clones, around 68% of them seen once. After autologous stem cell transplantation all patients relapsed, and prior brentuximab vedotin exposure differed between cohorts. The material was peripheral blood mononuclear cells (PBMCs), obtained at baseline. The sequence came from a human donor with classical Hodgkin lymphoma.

The CDR3 loop is CASSGRDREGNEQFF. The DNA for the CDR3 is TGCGCCAGCAGCGGCCGGGACAGGGAGGGGAATGAGCAGTTCTTC. This chain connects TRBV5-1 to TRBJ2-1; 9 nucleotides line up with TRBD1. Looked up from germline, CDR1 is SGHRS and CDR2 is YFSETQ. There are 15 residues in the CDR3. Trimming removed 4 bases from V and 7 bases from J; junction bases left unmatched: 9. Drawing the rest from reference TRBV5-1 and TRBJ2-1, the complete variable domain is KAGVTQTPRYLIKTRGQQVTLSCSPISGHRSVSWYQQTPGQGLQFLFEYFSETQRNKGNFPGRFSGRQFSNSRSEMNVSTLELGDSALYLCASSGRDREGNEQFFGPGTRLTVL.